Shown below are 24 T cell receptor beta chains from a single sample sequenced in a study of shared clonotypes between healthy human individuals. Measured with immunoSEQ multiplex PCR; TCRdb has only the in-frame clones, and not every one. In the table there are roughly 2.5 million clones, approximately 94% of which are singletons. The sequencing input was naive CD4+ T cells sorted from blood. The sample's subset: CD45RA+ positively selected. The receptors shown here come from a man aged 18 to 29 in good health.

The CDR3 protein is CASSSTQRERYEQYF. DNA for the CDR3: TGTGCCAGCAGTTCAACCCAGCGGGAGCGCTACGAGCAGTACTTC. V is TRBV7-2 and J is TRBJ2-7, with TRBD2 matching over 8 bases. Trimming took 6 bases from V and 3 from J; bases not matched to a gene: 10. CDR3 length: 15 residues. The germline CDR1 and CDR2 sequences are SGHTA and FQGNSA.

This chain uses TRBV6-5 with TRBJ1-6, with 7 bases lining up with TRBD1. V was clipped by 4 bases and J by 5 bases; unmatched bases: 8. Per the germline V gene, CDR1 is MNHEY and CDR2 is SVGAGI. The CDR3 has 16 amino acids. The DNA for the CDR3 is TGTGCCAGCAGTTTCCAAAGGGGGCTGAATAATTCACCCCTCCACTTT. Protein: CASSFQRGLNNSPLHF.

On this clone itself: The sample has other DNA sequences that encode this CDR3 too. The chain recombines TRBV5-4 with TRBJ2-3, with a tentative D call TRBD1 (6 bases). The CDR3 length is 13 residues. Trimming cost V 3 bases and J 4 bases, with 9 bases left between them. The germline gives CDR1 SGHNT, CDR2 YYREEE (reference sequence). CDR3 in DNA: TGTGCCAGCAGCTCGCAGGGGTCAGATACGCAGTATTTT. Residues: CASSSQGSDTQYF.

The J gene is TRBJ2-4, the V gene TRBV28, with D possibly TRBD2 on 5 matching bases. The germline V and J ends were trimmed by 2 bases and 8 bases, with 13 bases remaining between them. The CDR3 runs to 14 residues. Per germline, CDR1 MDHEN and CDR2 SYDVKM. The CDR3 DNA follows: TGTGCCAGCAGTTTAATCCGGGGTGACGACATTCAGTACTTC. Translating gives CASSLIRGDDIQYF. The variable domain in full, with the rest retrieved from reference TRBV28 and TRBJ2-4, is DVKVTQSSRYLVKRTGEKVFLECVQDMDHENMFWYRQDPGLGLRLIYFSYDVKMKEKGDIPEGYSVSREKKERFSLILESASTNQTSMYLCASSLIRGDDIQYFGAGTRLSVL.

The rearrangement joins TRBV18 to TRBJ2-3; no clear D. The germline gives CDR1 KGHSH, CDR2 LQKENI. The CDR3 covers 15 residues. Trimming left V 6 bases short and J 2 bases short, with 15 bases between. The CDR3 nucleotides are TGTGCCAGCTCCTCTTTCTCGTTATCCACAGATACGCAGTATTTT. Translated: CASSSFSLSTDTQYF.

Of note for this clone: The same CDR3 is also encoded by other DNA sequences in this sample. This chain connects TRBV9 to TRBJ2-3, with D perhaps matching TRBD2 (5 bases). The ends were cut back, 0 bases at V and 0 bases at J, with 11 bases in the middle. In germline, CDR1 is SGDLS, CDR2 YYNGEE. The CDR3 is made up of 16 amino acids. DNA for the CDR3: TGTGCCAGCAGCGTAGGCCTAGCATCTAGCACAGATACGCAGTATTTT. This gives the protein CASSVGLASSTDTQYF.

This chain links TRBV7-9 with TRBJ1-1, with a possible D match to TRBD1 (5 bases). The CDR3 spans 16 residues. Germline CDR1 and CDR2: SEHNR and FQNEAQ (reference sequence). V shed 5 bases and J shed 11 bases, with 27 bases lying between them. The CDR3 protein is CASSLYRDRGPLEAFF. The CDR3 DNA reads TGTGCCAGCAGCCTTTATCGGGACCGCGGGCCCCTAGAGGCTTTCTTT. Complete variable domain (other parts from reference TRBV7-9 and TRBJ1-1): DTGVSQNPRHKITKRGQNVTFRCDPISEHNRLYWYRQTLGQGPEFLTYFQNEAQLEKSRLLSDRFSAERPKGSFSTLEIQRTEQGDSAMYLCASSLYRDRGPLEAFFGQGTRLTVV.

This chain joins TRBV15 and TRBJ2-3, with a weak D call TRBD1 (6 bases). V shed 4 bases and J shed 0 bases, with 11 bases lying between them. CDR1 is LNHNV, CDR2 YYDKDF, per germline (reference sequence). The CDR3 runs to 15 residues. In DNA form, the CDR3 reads TGTGCCACCAGCATAGGGGACACCAGCACAGATACGCAGTATTTT. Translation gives CATSIGDTSTDTQYF.

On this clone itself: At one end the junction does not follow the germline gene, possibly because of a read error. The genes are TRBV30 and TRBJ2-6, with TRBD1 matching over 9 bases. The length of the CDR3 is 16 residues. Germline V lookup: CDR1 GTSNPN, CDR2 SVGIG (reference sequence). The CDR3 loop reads CAWSTGTGTGANILTF. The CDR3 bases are TGTGCCTGGAGCACCGGGACAGGGACTGGGGCCAACATCCTGACTTTC.

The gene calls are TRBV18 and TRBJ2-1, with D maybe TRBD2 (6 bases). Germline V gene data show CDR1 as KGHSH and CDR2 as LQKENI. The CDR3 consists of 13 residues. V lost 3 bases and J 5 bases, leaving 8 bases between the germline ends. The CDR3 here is CASSPREHNEQFF. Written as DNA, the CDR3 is TGTGCCAGCTCACCCCGGGAGCACAATGAGCAGTTCTTC.

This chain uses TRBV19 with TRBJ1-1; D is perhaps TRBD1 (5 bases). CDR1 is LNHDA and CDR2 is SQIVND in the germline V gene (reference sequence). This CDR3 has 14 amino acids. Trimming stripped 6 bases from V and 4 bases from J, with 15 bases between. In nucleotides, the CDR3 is TGTGCCAGTAGCTTGGGCAGGGTGGGCACTGAAGCTTTCTTT. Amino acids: CASSLGRVGTEAFF.

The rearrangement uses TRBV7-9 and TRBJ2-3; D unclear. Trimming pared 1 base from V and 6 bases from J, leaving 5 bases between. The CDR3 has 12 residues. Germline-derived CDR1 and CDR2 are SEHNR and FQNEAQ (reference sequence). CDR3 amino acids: CASSLEGDTQYF. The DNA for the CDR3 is TGTGCCAGCAGCTTAGAGGGCGATACGCAGTATTTT.

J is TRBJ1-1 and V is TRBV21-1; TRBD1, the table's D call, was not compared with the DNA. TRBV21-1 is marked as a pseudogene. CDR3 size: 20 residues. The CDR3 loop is CASSKDHQASRGKENTEAFF. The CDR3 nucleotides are TGTGCCAGCAGCAAAGATCACCAAGCCAGCAGGGGGAAGGAGAACACTGAAGCTTTCTTT.

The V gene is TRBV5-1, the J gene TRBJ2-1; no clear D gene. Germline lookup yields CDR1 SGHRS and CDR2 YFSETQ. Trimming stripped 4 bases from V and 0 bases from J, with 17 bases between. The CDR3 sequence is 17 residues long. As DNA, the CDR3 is TGCGCCAGCAGCCAAGCCATAACGCTAAGCTCCTACAATGAGCAGTTCTTC. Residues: CASSQAITLSSYNEQFF.

CDR3 sequence (DNA): TGTGCCAGCAGAAGGACAGGGGAAGATACGCAGTATTTT. Its protein product is CASRRTGEDTQYF. V and J are TRBV6-6 and TRBJ2-3; 9 nucleotides agree with TRBD1. The V gene end was trimmed by 6 bases and the J gene end by 5 bases; junction bases not matched to a gene: 3. The CDR3 is 13 residues long. Per the germline V gene, CDR1 is MNHNY and CDR2 is SVGAGI (reference sequence).

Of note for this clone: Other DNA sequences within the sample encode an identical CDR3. CDR3 amino acids: CASSVGGGNTGELFF. CDR3 coding DNA: TGTGCCAGCAGCGTAGGGGGCGGGAATACCGGGGAGCTGTTTTTT. The rearrangement uses TRBV9 and TRBJ2-2; D is perhaps TRBD2 (6 bases). Between the trimmed V and J ends, which lost 0 bases and 5 bases, there was a span of 11 bases. The CDR3 loop spans 15 amino acids. CDR1 SGDLS and CDR2 YYNGEE come from the germline V gene.

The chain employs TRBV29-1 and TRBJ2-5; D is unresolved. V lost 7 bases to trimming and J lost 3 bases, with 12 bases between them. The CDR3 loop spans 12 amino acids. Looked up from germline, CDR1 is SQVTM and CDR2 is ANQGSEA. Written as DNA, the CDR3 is TGCAGCGCCCGGTCAGGAAAAGAGACCCAGTACTTC. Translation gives CSARSGKETQYF.

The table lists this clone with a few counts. The CDR3 loop reads CASSLFTGGYTF. The CDR3 coding sequence is TGTGCCAGCAGTTTATTTACGGGTGGCTACACCTTC. V gene TRBV28 combines with J gene TRBJ1-2; D is undetermined. Germline V gene sequence: CDR1 MDHEN, CDR2 SYDVKM. The CDR3 totals 12 residues. V was clipped by 1 base and J by 7 bases, with 7 bases between them.

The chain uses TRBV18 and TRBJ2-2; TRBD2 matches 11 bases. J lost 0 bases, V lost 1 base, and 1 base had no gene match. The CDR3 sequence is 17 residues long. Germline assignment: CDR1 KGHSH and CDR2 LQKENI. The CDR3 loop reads CASSPRGLAANTGELFF. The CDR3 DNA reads TGTGCCAGCTCACCACGGGGACTAGCGGCGAACACCGGGGAGCTGTTTTTT.

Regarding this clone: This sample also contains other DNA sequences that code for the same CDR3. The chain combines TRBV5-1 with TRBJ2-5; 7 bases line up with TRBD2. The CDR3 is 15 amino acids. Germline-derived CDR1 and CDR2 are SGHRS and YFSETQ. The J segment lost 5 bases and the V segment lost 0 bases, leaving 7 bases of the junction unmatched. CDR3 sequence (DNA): TGCGCCAGCAGCTTGGAGGCGGGAGTCGGGGAGACCCAGTACTTC. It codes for CASSLEAGVGETQYF.

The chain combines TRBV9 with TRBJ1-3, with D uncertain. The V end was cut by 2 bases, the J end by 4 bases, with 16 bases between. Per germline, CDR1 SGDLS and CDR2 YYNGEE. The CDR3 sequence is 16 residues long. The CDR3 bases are TGTGCCAGCAGCGTCGACGCGGGCCACTCCGGAAACACCATATATTTT. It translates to CASSVDAGHSGNTIYF.

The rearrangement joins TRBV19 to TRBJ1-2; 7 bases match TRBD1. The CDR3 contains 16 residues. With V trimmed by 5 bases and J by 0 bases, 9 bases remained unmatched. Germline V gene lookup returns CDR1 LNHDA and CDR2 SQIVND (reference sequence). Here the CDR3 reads CASSSAGDSANYGYTF. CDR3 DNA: TGTGCCAGTAGTTCCGCTGGGGACAGCGCTAACTATGGCTACACCTTC.

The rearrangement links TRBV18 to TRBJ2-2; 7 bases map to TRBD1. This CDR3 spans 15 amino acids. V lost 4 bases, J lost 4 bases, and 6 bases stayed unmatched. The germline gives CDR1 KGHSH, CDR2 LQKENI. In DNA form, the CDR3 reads TGTGCCAGCTCACAGGACAGGACGAGCACCGGGGAGCTGTTTTTT. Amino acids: CASSQDRTSTGELFF.

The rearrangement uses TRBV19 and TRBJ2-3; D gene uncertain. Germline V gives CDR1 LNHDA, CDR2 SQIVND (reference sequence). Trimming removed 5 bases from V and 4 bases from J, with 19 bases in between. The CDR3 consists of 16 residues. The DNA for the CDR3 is TGTGCCAGTAGTCTCGACCCACGCGGTACCGCAGATACGCAGTATTTT. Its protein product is CASSLDPRGTADTQYF.